The T cell receptor beta chain described here comes from a study of CD4 T cells in relation to SARS-CoV-2 and coronaviruses. Assay used: immunoSEQ multiplex PCR; TCRdb lists only in-frame clones, some missing. The sample contains fewer than 25,000 clones, just over 65% of which appear only once. Notes on this clone: The antigen remains undetermined.

CD4+ T cells from unexposed donors were obtained before the COVID-19 pandemic (2011-2018). The cells were cultured for 10 days before CD4+ T cells were isolated. The CDR3 runs 12 residues. Trimming removed 1 base from V and 2 bases from J, with 6 bases in between. CDR1 is GTSNPN, CDR2 SVGIG, per germline (reference sequence). The source is a human donor in good health. The chain is built from TRBV30 and TRBJ2-7; no clear D. Sequencing was carried out using CD4+ T cells from PBMCs, cultured in vitro. The CDR3, as DNA: TGTGCCTGGAGTGGTTTAGCCTACGAGCAGTACTTC. Protein sequence: CAWSGLAYEQYF.